This is a list of T cell receptor beta chains from one sample in a study of cytotoxic CD8 clonotypes in ibrutinib-treated CLL. Clones were read by immunoSEQ multiplex PCR, and TCRdb kept only the in-frame ones, dropping some. The sample has nearly 100,000 clones, about 78% seen once. Sequencing was performed on PBMCs, taken after 12 months of ibrutinib treatment. These TCRs come from a human donor with chronic lymphocytic leukemia. CDR3s include the opening cysteine and the closing phenylalanine or tryptophan. The D gene is left open where the match is weak. Clone size, where shown, is once, few, many, or a class for clones that have expanded.

d_call j_call clone_size v_call cdr3_nt cdr3_aa
- TRBJ1-5 - TRBV5-6 TGTGCCAGCAGCTATAGACAGACTGCAAGTCAGCCCCAGCATTTT CASSYRQTASQPQHF
TRBD2 TRBJ2-7 - TRBV7-9 TGTGCCAGCAGCTCGGGACTAGCGGGGGGGCCCTACGAGCAGTACTTC CASSSGLAGGPYEQYF
- TRBJ1-2 - TRBV5-1 TGCGCCAGCAGCGCGGACAGTACCTATGGCTACACCTTC CASSADSTYGYTF
- TRBJ2-3 - TRBV7-8 TGTGCCAGCAGCTTAAGGCTACAGGGTGGAGATACGCAGTATTTT CASSLRLQGGDTQYF
- TRBJ2-3 - TRBV7-2 TGTGCCAGCAGGTCCGGAGGTTCAGATACGCAGTATTTT CASRSGGSDTQYF
TRBD1 TRBJ1-2 - TRBV10-3 TGTGCCATCGCCACCGGGACAGGGGATGGCTACACCTTC CAIATGTGDGYTF
- TRBJ2-6 - TRBV30 TGTGCCTGGAACCCGGATCCTGGGGCCAACGTCCTGACTTTC CAWNPDPGANVLTF
- TRBJ2-7 - TRBV21-1 TGTGCCAGCAGCAAAGGGGGCAATGGTGCTGAGTACTTC CASSKGGNGAEYF
- TRBJ1-2 - TRBV10-3 TGTGCCATCAGTGAGTCCCCAGGATCCCACTATGGCTACACCTTC CAISESPGSHYGYTF
TRBD1 TRBJ2-1 - TRBV25-1 TGTGCCAGCAGTGAATCGACAGGGAGTAGTGGGCAGTTCTTC CASSESTGSSGQFF
- TRBJ2-7 - TRBV13 TGTGCCAGCAGCTTAGCCTCAATGCGTTACTACGAGCAGTACTTC CASSLASMRYYEQYF
TRBD1 TRBJ1-2 few TRBV30 TGTGCCTGGAGCTTCTTGGACAGGGGCTATGGCTACACCTTC CAWSFLDRGYGYTF
- TRBJ1-5 few TRBV19 TGTGCCAGTAGTACTGGGCTTGACAATCAGCCCCAGCATTTT CASSTGLDNQPQHF
- TRBJ2-1 once TRBV4-2 TGTGCCAGCAGCCAAGCCGGGTCCTACAATGAGCAGTTCTTC CASSQAGSYNEQFF
- TRBJ1-1 - TRBV2 TGTGCCAGCATCGTCGAAGCCTCTATGAACACTGAAGCTTTCTTT CASIVEASMNTEAFF
TRBD2 TRBJ2-1 - TRBV5-1 TGCGCCAGCAGCGCCGGACTAGGTTCTTTCGATGAGCAGTTCTTC CASSAGLGSFDEQFF
- TRBJ2-5 - TRBV6-5 TGTGCCAGCAGTTACCTGGGGCCACAAGAGACCCAGTACTTC CASSYLGPQETQYF
TRBD2 TRBJ2-2 - TRBV7-2 TGTGCCAGCAGGCTAGCGGGGGCTCCCACCGGGGAGCTGTTTTTT CASRLAGAPTGELFF
- TRBJ2-7 - TRBV7-9 TGTGCCAGCAGCTTCCTCCCGGGGCCCTACGAGCAGTACTTC CASSFLPGPYEQYF
- TRBJ1-5 - TRBV7-2 TGTGCCAGCAGCTTAGCTCCAGGGTTGGGGCAGCCCCAGCATTTT CASSLAPGLGQPQHF
- TRBJ1-5 - TRBV25-1 TGTGCCAGCAGTGCCGACGGCTACAATCAGCCCCAGCATTTT CASSADGYNQPQHF
- TRBJ1-1 - TRBV10-1 TGCGCCAGCAGTGAGGTGAAGGGGTTCGGTACTGAAGCTTTCTTT CASSEVKGFGTEAFF
- TRBJ2-1 - TRBV28 TGTGCCAGCATAAAGCGACAGGCGATCAACAATGAGCAGTTCTTC CASIKRQAINNEQFF
- TRBJ1-2 - TRBV28 TGTGCCAGCACCCTGGGGGGCGGGAATGGCTACACCTTC CASTLGGGNGYTF
- TRBJ2-5 - TRBV7-6 TGTGCCAGCAGCTTTGGGGAGACCCAGTACTTC CASSFGETQYF
- TRBJ1-3 - TRBV25-1 TGTGCCAGCAGTGCGGGTGTAGCTGGAAACACCATATATTTT CASSAGVAGNTIYF
- TRBJ1-5 many TRBV11-2 TGTGCCAGCAGTTACCTCCCCGTTTTAGGGAGGAAGCCCCAGCATTTT CASSYLPVLGRKPQHF
TRBD1 TRBJ1-1 - TRBV12-5 TGTGCTAGTGGTTTGGTCGGGGACAGGGAAGCTTTCTTT CASGLVGDREAFF
- TRBJ2-1 - TRBV7-2 TGTGCCAGCAGCTTAGACGGCGGCTCCTCCTACAATGAGCAGTTCTTC CASSLDGGSSYNEQFF
- TRBJ2-3 once TRBV10-3 TGTGCCATCAGTGAGCGGGCAGATACGCAGTATTTT CAISERADTQYF
TRBD1 TRBJ1-6 - TRBV5-1 TGCGCCAGCAGCTTGAACAGGGGGCAGGGTTCACCCCTCCACTTT CASSLNRGQGSPLHF
TRBD2 TRBJ2-3 - TRBV16 TGTGCCAGCCAATTAAGCGGGGGAAGTACAGATACGCAGTATTTT CASQLSGGSTDTQYF
- TRBJ1-5 - TRBV5-1 TGCGCCAGCAGCCCCATGGGGGGCGGTCAGCCCCAGCATTTT CASSPMGGGQPQHF
- TRBJ1-1 - TRBV18 TGTGCCAGCTCACAGGCAGGGCCTGAAGCTTTCTTT CASSQAGPEAFF
- TRBJ1-1 - TRBV30 TGTGCCTGGATATCCCTGGGCACTGAAGCTTTCTTT CAWISLGTEAFF
- TRBJ2-7 - TRBV5-8 TGTGCCAGCACCCCTTACAGAGAGCAGTACTTC CASTPYREQYF
- TRBJ1-2 - TRBV29-1 TGCAGCGCCCGGGGGACCTATGGCTACACCTTC CSARGTYGYTF
- TRBJ2-5 - TRBV6-5 TGTGCCAGCAGTCTATCGGGCCCCGGGACCCAGTACTTC CASSLSGPGTQYF
TRBD2 TRBJ2-5 - TRBV5-1 TGCGCCAGCAGCTCCCGGACTAGCACAGAGACCCAGTACTTC CASSSRTSTETQYF
TRBD1 TRBJ2-7 - TRBV7-2 TGTGCCAGCAGCTTAGGGGGACAGGCCCACGAGCAGTACTTC CASSLGGQAHEQYF
- TRBJ2-3 - TRBV5-1 TGCGCCAGCGGGTCTGGTACGCAGTATTTT CASGSGTQYF
- TRBJ2-5 - TRBV5-6 TGTGCCAGCAGCTTCACCAAGACAGGCCTCCAAGAGACCCAGTACTTC CASSFTKTGLQETQYF
- TRBJ1-1 - TRBV18 TGTGCCAGCTCGAATAACAGGGCTGGGAACACTGAAGCTTTCTTT CASSNNRAGNTEAFF
TRBD2 TRBJ2-1 - TRBV28 TGTGCCAGCAGTTTCACTAGCGGGGGTTATGAGCAGTTCTTC CASSFTSGGYEQFF
- TRBJ2-3 - TRBV5-1 TGCGCCAGCAGCTTCCGGACTGACACAGATACGCAGTATTTT CASSFRTDTDTQYF
- TRBJ1-4 - TRBV25-1 TGTGCCAGCAGTTGGCGGGCGTCTAATGAAAAACTGTTTTTT CASSWRASNEKLFF
- TRBJ2-4 - TRBV5-1 TGCGCCAGCAGCTTGGAGGCGGGGTTAGCCAAAAACATTCAGTACTTC CASSLEAGLAKNIQYF
- TRBJ2-5 - TRBV4-2 TGTGCCAGCAGCCAAGCCCAGGTGGAGACCCAGTACTTC CASSQAQVETQYF
- TRBJ2-7 - TRBV6-6 TGTGCCAGCAGTTACTCGAACGGTAACGAGCAGTACTTC CASSYSNGNEQYF
- TRBJ2-3 few TRBV5-4 TGTGCCAGCAGCTTCACTAGCAGCTACACAGATACGCAGTATTTT CASSFTSSYTDTQYF
TRBD1 TRBJ1-2 - TRBV6-6 TGTGCCAGCAGTTACTTCGGGACAGGAAGTGGCTACACCTTC CASSYFGTGSGYTF
- TRBJ2-7 - TRBV15 TGTGCCACCAGCAGAGATTTGGCAGGCCCCTACGAGCAGTACTTC CATSRDLAGPYEQYF
- TRBJ2-1 - TRBV25-1 TGTGCCAGCAGCCAAGGGGGGAGTTTGGATGAGCAGTTCTTC CASSQGGSLDEQFF
- TRBJ1-1 - TRBV2 TGTGCCAGTTCAGGGGACGCTCCGAACACTGAAGCTTTCTTT CASSGDAPNTEAFF
- TRBJ1-1 - TRBV30 TGTGCCTGGAAGGTCGCCCAAAACACTGAAGCTTTCTTT CAWKVAQNTEAFF
- TRBJ2-7 - TRBV28 TGTGCCAGCAGTTTCATGGGCGGGGAGACCTACGAGCAGTACTTC CASSFMGGETYEQYF
- TRBJ2-7 - TRBV10-1 TGCGCCAGCAGGCCCCCGAATTCGGGCGAGCAGTACTTC CASRPPNSGEQYF
TRBD1 TRBJ1-1 - TRBV7-9 TGTGCCAGCAGCTTAGAGGGGGACAGCACTGAAGCTTTCTTT CASSLEGDSTEAFF
- TRBJ2-7 - TRBV6-1 TGTGCCAGCAGTGAAGAGGGTACCTACGAGCAGTACTTC CASSEEGTYEQYF
- TRBJ1-1 few TRBV30 TGTGCCTGGACATTGGGTCTCACTGAAGCTTTCTTT CAWTLGLTEAFF